The 19 T cell receptor beta chains presented below share a single source sample, sequenced in a study of CDR3 diversity in severe acne. One entry per CDR3 protein results from TCRdb running MiXCR on the PCR reads. Here the sample spans some 85,000 distinct CDR3 sequences, under 55% being singletons. The sequenced sample was blood. These receptors came from a male donor with severe acne vulgaris.

The chain recombines TRBV29-1 with TRBJ2-2, with unresolved D. The CDR3 totals 13 residues. The V gene's germline CDR1 is SQVTM and CDR2 ANQGSEA. Trimming cost V 2 bases and J 0 bases, with 4 bases left between them. The DNA of the CDR3 is TGCAGCGTTGAAAGAACGAACACCGGGGAGCTGTTTTTT. Protein product: CSVERTNTGELFF.

As concerns this clonotype: A read error is possible here, since a much larger clone lies one base away. The chain couples TRBV2 to TRBJ2-1; 10 bases fit TRBD1. CDR1 and CDR2 (germline): SNHLY, FYNNEI. CDR3 length: 16 amino acids. The CDR3 coding sequence is TGTGTCAGCGCAAAACTACCCGGGACAGGGGAGAATGAGCAGTTCTTC. Protein product: CVSAKLPGTGENEQFF.

The chain couples TRBV10-3 to TRBJ1-2; D is uncertain. This CDR3 region has 13 residues. Trimming left V 3 bases short and J 6 bases short, with 11 bases between. CDR1 is ENHRY, CDR2 SYGVKD, per germline. CDR3 sequence: CAISDKGIHGYTF. Written as DNA, the CDR3 is TGTGCCATCAGTGATAAAGGGATTCATGGCTACACCTTC.

There are many counts of this clonotype. The CDR3: CASSLGASGIQETQYF. CDR3 DNA: TGCGCCAGCAGCTTGGGGGCTAGCGGTATCCAAGAGACCCAGTACTTC. The chain joins TRBV5-1 to TRBJ2-5; the match to TRBD2 covers 7 bases. The germline gives CDR1 SGHRS, CDR2 YFSETQ. V shed 0 bases, J shed 1 base, and the junction held 6 bases outside the gene matches. CDR3 length: 16 amino acids.

The V call is TRBV25-1, the J call TRBJ2-6; a possible D gene is TRBD1 (5 bases). The V gene lost 8 bases and the J gene lost 0 bases, with 8 bases spanning the gap. CDR1 is MGHDK and CDR2 is SYGVNS in the germline V gene. The CDR3 covers 14 residues. CDR3 sequence reads: CASGQVSGANVLTF. The CDR3 coding sequence is TGTGCCAGCGGACAAGTCTCTGGGGCCAACGTCCTGACTTTC.

The rearrangement uses TRBV7-9 and TRBJ1-5; D is unresolved. V lost 5 bases to trimming and J lost 0 bases, with 11 bases between them. This CDR3 is built from 15 residues. Germline lookup yields CDR1 SEHNR and CDR2 FQNEAQ (reference sequence). CDR3 residues: CASSSDGDSNQPQHF. The CDR3 DNA reads as TGTGCCAGCAGCAGCGACGGCGATAGCAATCAGCCCCAGCATTTT.

The rearrangement links TRBV20-1 to TRBJ2-7; D uncertain. The V gene lost 0 bases and the J gene lost 3 bases, with 18 bases spanning the gap. The CDR3 runs to 16 residues. Germline V gene data show CDR1 as DFQATT and CDR2 as SNEGSKA (reference sequence). The CDR3 here is CSAREVRWDASYEQYF. In DNA, the CDR3 is TGCAGTGCTAGAGAAGTCCGGTGGGATGCCAGCTACGAGCAGTACTTC.

For this clonotype: A much larger clonotype is one base distant, so this may be a read error. The CDR3 DNA reads TGCGCCGGCAGCCAGATAAGTAATTCACCCCTCCACTTT. Translating it yields CAGSQISNSPLHF. The rearrangement links TRBV4-3 to TRBJ1-6; D is unresolved. This CDR3 comprises 13 residues. In germline, CDR1 is LGHNA, CDR2 YSLEER.

The CDR3 spells CASSISGTASDQPQHF. The CDR3, as DNA: TGTGCCAGCAGCATTTCCGGGACAGCATCCGATCAGCCCCAGCATTTT. The chain combines TRBV7-9 with TRBJ1-5; 7 bases match TRBD1. The CDR3 spans 16 residues. V lost 5 bases and J lost 5; bases outside the gene matches: 12. From germline, CDR1 is SEHNR and CDR2 FQNEAQ (reference sequence).

This clonotype came up once. The chain joins TRBV7-2 to TRBJ2-5; tentatively, D is TRBD2 (6 bases). Germline V gives CDR1 SGHTA, CDR2 FQGNSA. The CDR3 runs to 14 residues. Trimming removed 3 bases at V and 4 bases at J, with 12 bases between. The CDR3 loop is CASSLGLPRETQYF. CDR3 bases: TGTGCCAGCAGCTTGGGACTCCCGCGAGAGACCCAGTACTTC.

V and J are TRBV24-1 and TRBJ1-1, with D uncertain. Trimming shortened V by 5 bases and J by 1 base, and 4 bases separated the two germline ends. The CDR3 sequence is 12 residues long. Per the germline V gene, CDR1 is KGHDR and CDR2 is SFDVKD. The CDR3 nucleotides read TGTGCCACCAGTGCGGGGAACACTGAAGCTTTCTTT. Its translation: CATSAGNTEAFF.

This clonotype was picked up many times. This rearrangement joins TRBV19 to TRBJ1-4; no reliable D call. Between the trimmed V and J ends, which lost 4 bases and 8 bases, there was a span of 23 bases. The CDR3 spans 17 residues. Germline assignment: CDR1 LNHDA and CDR2 SQIVND (reference sequence). The CDR3 nucleotides read TGTGCCAGTAGTACACCACAGTCCACGGGTCGAGGCGAAAAACTGTTTTTT. This codes for CASSTPQSTGRGEKLFF. The entire variable domain, with the rest obtained from reference TRBV19 and TRBJ1-4, is as follows: DGGITQSPKYLFRKEGQNVTLSCEQNLNHDAMYWYRQDPGQGLRLIYYSQIVNDFQKGDIAEGYSVSREKKESFPLTVTSAQKNPTAFYLCASSTPQSTGRGEKLFFGSGTQLSVL.

V and J are TRBV6-5 and TRBJ1-1, with D unresolved. Trimming cost V 6 bases and J 5 bases, with 10 bases left between them. The germline V gene has CDR1 MNHEY and CDR2 SVGAGI. The CDR3 runs 12 residues. For the CDR3, the DNA is TGTGCCAGCAGGGCCGGATGGACTGAAGCTTTCTTT. This codes for CASRAGWTEAFF.

This clonotype was seen just once. The V and J genes are TRBV29-1 and TRBJ2-7; 11 positions agree with TRBD2. V lost 8 bases to trimming and J lost 4 bases; unmatched junction nucleotides: 7. CDR1 and CDR2 (germline): SQVTM, ANQGSEA. This CDR3 is 13 amino acids long. In DNA, the CDR3 is TGCAGCATCCTGACTAGCGGGATATACGAGCAGTACTTC. Amino acids: CSILTSGIYEQYF.

At least ten counts were recorded for this clonotype. The V call is TRBV18, the J call TRBJ2-5, with 7 bases that match TRBD1. From germline, CDR1 is KGHSH and CDR2 LQKENI. The V segment lost 3 bases and the J segment 2 bases; nucleotides outside the gene matches: 0. This CDR3 has 13 amino acids. The CDR3 sequence: CASSPGQQETQYF. The CDR3 DNA reads TGTGCCAGCTCACCGGGACAGCAAGAGACCCAGTACTTC.

This clonotype was seen repeatedly, ten times or more. This chain connects TRBV5-1 to TRBJ2-2; 9 bases agree with TRBD1. The CDR3 sequence is 17 residues long. Germline CDR1 reads SGHRS; CDR2 reads YFSETQ. V was pared by 5 bases and J by 7 bases, with 15 bases of the junction left unmatched. CDR3 nucleotide sequence: TGCGCCAGCAGACGAAACAGGGGGCTTAGCGACCACGGGGAGCTGTTTTTT. It translates to CASRRNRGLSDHGELFF.

This clonotype is labeled as medium-sized (0.01 to 0.1%). The V call is TRBV10-3, the J call TRBJ2-5, with D perhaps matching TRBD1 (5 bases). Trimming took off 4 bases at V and 4 bases at J, with 7 bases between the two ends. The CDR3 spans 12 residues. Germline V gene lookup returns CDR1 ENHRY and CDR2 SYGVKD. The CDR3 loop is CAISAQGETQYF. The CDR3 coding sequence is TGTGCCATCAGTGCCCAGGGAGAGACCCAGTACTTC.

This clonotype was detected many times. The chain is built from TRBV10-1 and TRBJ2-5; D is tentatively TRBD1 or TRBD2 (5 bases each). Trimming removed 0 bases from V and 3 bases from J, with 8 bases in between. The CDR3 sequence is 14 residues long. CDR1 WNHNN and CDR2 SYGVQD come from the germline V gene (reference sequence). CDR3 in DNA: TGCGCCAGCAGTGAGTCGTGGGACGAAGAGACCCAGTACTTC. Amino acids: CASSESWDEETQYF.

The V call is TRBV7-9, the J call TRBJ2-1; 11 bases map to TRBD2. V was clipped by 2 bases and J by 9 bases; unmatched bases: 3. This CDR3 is 14 amino acids long. CDR1 SEHNR and CDR2 FQNEAQ come from the germline V gene (reference sequence). The CDR3 DNA follows: TGTGCCAGCAGCTTACGCCTAGCGGGAGGTGAGCAGTTCTTC. This codes for CASSLRLAGGEQFF.